The present T cell receptor beta chain was sequenced within a study of technical replicates of blood from four donors. Germline loops: CDR1 SGHAT, CDR2 FQNNGV. V dropped 5 bases and J dropped 3 bases, with 13 bases sitting between them. This CDR3 has 15 residues. TCRdb's table, derived via immunoSEQ multiplex PCR, lists solely in-frame clones and lacks some. There are tens of thousands of clones in the sample; about 97% occur only once, and approximately 0.28% lies in the top ten. The clonotype comes from a human donor in good health. The specimen was T cells isolated from PBMCs. This chain uses TRBV11-2 with TRBJ1-4; TRBD1 is a possible D gene (6 bases). The CDR3 DNA follows: TGTGCCAGCAGCCCCCAAGGACAGTCTAATGAAAAACTGTTTTTT. It specifies CASSPQGQSNEKLFF.